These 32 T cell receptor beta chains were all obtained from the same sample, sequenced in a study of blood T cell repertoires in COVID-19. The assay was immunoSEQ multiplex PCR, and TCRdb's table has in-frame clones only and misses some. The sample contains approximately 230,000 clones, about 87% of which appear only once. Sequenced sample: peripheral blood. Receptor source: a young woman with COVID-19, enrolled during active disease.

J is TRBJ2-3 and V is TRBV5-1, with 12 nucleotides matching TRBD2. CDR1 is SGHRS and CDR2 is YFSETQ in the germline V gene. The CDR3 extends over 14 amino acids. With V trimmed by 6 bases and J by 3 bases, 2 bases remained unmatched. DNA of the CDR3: TGCGCCAGCAACGGACTAGCGGGGACAGATACGCAGTATTTT. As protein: CASNGLAGTDTQYF.

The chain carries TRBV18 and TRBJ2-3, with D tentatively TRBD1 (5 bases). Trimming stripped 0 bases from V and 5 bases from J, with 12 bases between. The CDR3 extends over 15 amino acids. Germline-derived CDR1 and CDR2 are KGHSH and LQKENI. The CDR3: CASSPPYQGVDTQYF. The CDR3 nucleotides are TGTGCCAGCTCACCACCCTACCAAGGGGTAGATACGCAGTATTTT.

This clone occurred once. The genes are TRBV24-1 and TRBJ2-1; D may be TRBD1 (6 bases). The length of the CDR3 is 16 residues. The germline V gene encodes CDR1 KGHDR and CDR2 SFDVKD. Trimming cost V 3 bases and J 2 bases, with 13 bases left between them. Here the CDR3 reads CATSDPGQPPYNEQFF. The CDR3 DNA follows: TGTGCCACCAGTGATCCGGGACAACCGCCCTACAATGAGCAGTTCTTC.

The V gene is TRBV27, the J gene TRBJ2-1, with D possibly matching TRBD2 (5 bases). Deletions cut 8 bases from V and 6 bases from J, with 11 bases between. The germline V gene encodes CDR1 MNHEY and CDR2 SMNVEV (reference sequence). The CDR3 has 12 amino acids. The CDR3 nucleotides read TGTGCCAGCGGGCGAGGGCTCAATGAGCAGTTCTTC. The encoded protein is CASGRGLNEQFF.

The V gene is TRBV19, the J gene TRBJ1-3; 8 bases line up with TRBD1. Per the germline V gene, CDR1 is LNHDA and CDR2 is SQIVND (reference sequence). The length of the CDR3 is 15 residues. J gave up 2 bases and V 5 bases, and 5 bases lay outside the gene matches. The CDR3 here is CASSRRTGTGNTIYF. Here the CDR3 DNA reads TGTGCCAGTAGTCGCCGGACAGGGACTGGAAACACCATATATTTT.

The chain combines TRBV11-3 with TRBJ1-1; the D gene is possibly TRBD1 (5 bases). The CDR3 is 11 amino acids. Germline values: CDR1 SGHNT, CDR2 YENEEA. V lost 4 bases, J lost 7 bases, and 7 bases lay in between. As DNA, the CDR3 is TGTGCCAGCAGCTACCAGGGTGAAGCTTTCTTT. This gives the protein CASSYQGEAFF. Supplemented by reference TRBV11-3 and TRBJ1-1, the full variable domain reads EAGVVQSPRYKIIEKKQPVAFWCNPISGHNTLYWYLQNLGQGPELLIRYENEEAVDDSQLPKDRFSAERLKGVDSTLKIQPAELGDSAVYLCASSYQGEAFFGQGTRLTVV.

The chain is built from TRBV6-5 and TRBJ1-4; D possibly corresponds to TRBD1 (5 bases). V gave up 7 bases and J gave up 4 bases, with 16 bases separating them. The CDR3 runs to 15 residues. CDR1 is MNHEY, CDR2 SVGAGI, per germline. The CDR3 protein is CASTLRGGVNEKLFF. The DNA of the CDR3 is TGTGCCAGCACTCTCCGTGGGGGGGTTAATGAAAAACTGTTTTTT.

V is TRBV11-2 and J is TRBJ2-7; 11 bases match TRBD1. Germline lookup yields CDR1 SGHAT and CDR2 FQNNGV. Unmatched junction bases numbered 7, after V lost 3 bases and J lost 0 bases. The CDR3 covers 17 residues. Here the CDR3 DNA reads TGTGCCAGCAGCTTCGGGACAGGGGGATTTTCCTCCTACGAGCAGTACTTC. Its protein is CASSFGTGGFSSYEQYF.

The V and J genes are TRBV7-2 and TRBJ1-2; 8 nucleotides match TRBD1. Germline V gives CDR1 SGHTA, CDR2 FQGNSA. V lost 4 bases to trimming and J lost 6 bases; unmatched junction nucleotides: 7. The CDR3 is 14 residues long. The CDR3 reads CASSSRGQRDGYTF. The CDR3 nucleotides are TGTGCCAGCAGCTCCAGGGGGCAACGTGATGGCTACACCTTC.

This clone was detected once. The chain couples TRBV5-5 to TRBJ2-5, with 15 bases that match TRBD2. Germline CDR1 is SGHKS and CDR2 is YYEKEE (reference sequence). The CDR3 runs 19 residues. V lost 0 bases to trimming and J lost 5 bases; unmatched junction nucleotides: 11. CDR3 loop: CASSLAFGLAGGPSETQYF. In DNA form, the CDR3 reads TGTGCCAGCAGCTTGGCCTTTGGACTAGCGGGAGGGCCTAGTGAGACCCAGTACTTC.

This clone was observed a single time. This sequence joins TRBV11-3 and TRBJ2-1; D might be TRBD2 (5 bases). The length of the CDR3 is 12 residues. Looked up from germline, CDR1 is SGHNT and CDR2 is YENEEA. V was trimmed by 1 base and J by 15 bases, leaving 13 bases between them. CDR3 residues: CASSLGAGQGFF. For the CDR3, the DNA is TGTGCCAGCAGCTTAGGGGCGGGCCAAGGGTTCTTC.

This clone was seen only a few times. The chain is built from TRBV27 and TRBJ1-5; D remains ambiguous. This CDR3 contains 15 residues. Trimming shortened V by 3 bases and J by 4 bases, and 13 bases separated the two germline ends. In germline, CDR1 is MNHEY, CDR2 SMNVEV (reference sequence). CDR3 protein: CASSLGAGRNQPQHF. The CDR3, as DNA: TGTGCCAGCAGTTTGGGCGCGGGTCGGAATCAGCCCCAGCATTTT.

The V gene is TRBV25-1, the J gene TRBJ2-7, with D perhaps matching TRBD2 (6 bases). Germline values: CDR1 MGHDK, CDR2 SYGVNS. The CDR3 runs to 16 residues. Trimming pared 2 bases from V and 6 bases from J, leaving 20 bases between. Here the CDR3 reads CASSETPGVGAAEQYF. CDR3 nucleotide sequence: TGTGCCAGCAGTGAAACCCCGGGGGTGGGAGCCGCCGAGCAGTACTTC.

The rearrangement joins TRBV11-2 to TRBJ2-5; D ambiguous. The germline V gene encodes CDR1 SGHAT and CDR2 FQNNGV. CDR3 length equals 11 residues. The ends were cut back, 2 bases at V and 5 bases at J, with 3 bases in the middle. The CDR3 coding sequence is TGTGCCAGCAGCTTATCGGAGACCCAGTACTTC. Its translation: CASSLSETQYF. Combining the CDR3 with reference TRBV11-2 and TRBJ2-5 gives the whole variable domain EAGVAQSPRYKIIEKRQSVAFWCNPISGHATLYWYQQILGQGPKLLIQFQNNGVVDDSQLPKDRFSAERLKGVDSTLKIQPAKLEDSAVYLCASSLSETQYFGPGTRLLVL.

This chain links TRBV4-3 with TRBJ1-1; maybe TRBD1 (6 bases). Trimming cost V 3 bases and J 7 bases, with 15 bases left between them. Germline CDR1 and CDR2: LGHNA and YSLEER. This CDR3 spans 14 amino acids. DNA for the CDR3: TGCGCCAGCAGCCAGACAGGAAGACATGGTGAAGCTTTCTTT. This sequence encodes CASSQTGRHGEAFF.

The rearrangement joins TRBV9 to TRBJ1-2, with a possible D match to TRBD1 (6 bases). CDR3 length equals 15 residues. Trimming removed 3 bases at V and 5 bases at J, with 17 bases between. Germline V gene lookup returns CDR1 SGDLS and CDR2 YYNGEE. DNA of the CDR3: TGTGCCAGCAGCGGGGAACAGGGACGGACTTATGGCTACACCTTC. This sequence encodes CASSGEQGRTYGYTF.

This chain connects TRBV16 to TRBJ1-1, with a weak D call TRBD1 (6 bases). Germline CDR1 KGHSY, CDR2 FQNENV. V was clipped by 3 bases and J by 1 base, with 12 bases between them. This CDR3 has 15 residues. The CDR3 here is CASSQGTGPNTEAFF. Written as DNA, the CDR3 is TGTGCCAGCAGCCAGGGTACAGGGCCGAACACTGAAGCTTTCTTT.

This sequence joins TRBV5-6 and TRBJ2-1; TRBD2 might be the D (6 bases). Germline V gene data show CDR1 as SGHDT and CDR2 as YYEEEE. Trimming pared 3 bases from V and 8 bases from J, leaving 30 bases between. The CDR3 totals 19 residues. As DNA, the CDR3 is TGTGCCAGCAGCTCCAAAAGATGGGGGGATGGAGTTTTTTTCGATGAGCAGTTCTTC. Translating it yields CASSSKRWGDGVFFDEQFF.

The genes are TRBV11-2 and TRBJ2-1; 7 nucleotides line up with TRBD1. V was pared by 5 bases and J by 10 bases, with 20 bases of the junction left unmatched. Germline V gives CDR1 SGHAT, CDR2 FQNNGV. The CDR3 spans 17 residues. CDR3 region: CASSPLPRGRSNYEQFF. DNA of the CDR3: TGTGCCAGCAGCCCCCTACCTAGGGGGCGTAGCAACTACGAGCAGTTCTTC.

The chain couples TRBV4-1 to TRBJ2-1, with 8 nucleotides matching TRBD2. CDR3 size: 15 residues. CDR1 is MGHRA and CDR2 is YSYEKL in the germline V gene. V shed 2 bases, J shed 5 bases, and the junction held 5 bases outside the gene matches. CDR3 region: CASSQLTSGNNEQFF. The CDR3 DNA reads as TGCGCCAGCAGCCAATTAACTAGCGGAAACAATGAGCAGTTCTTC.

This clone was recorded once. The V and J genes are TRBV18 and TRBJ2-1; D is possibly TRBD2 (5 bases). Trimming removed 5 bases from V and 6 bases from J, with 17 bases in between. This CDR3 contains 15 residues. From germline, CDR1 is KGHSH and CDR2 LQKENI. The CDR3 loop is CASSSISVRGNEQFF. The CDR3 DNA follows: TGTGCCAGCTCATCAATATCGGTCCGGGGCAATGAGCAGTTCTTC.

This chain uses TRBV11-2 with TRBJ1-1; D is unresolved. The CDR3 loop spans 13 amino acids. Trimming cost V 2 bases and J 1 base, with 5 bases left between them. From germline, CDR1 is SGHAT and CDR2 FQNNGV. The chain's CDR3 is CASSLQENTEAFF. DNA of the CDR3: TGTGCCAGCAGCTTACAGGAGAACACTGAAGCTTTCTTT.

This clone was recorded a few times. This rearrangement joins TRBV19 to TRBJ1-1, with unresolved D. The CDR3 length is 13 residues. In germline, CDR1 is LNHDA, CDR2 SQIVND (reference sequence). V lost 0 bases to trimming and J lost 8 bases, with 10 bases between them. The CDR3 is CASSIDFGEEAFF. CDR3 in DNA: TGTGCCAGTAGTATAGATTTCGGGGAGGAAGCTTTCTTT.

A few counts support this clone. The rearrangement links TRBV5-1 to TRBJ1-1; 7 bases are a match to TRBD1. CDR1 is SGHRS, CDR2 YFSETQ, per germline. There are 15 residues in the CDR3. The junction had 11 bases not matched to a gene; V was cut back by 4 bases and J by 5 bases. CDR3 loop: CASSPTGSGGTEAFF. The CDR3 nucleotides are TGCGCCAGCAGCCCCACGGGTTCAGGGGGTACTGAAGCTTTCTTT.

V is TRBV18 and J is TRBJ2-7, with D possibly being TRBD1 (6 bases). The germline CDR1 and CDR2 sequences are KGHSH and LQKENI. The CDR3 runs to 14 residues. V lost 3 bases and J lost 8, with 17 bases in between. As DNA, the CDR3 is TGTGCCAGCTCACCCCGGGACAACTTCTTGCAGCAGTACGTC. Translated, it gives CASSPRDNFLQQYV.

The CDR3 loop reads CASSPRGRDSLNNEQFF. The CDR3 DNA reads as TGTGCCAGCAGCCCGAGGGGACGGGACTCCCTTAACAATGAGCAGTTCTTC. J is TRBJ2-1 and V is TRBV7-8; D perhaps matches TRBD2 (6 bases). CDR3 length: 17 residues. Trimming left V 5 bases short and J 5 bases short, with 22 bases between. CDR1 is SGHVS, CDR2 FQNEAQ, per germline.

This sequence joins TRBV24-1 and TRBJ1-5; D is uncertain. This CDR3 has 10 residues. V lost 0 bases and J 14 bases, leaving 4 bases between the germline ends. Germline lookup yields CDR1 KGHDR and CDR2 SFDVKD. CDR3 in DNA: TGTGCCACCAGTGATTTGCCAGAGCATTTT. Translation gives CATSDLPEHF.

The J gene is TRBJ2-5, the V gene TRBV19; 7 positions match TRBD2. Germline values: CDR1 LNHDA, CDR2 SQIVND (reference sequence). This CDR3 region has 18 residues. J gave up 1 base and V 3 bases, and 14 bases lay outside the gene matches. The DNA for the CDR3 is TGTGCCAGTAGTATGGGTGGGGGAGGGCGCGTGAGCCAAGAGACCCAGTACTTC. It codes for CASSMGGGGRVSQETQYF.

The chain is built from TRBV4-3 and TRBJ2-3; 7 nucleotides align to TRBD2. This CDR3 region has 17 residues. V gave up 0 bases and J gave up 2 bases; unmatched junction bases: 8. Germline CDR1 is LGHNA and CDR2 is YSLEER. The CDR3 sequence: CASSQDPPGGITDTQYF. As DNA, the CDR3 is TGCGCCAGCAGCCAAGATCCACCGGGGGGTATCACAGATACGCAGTATTTT.

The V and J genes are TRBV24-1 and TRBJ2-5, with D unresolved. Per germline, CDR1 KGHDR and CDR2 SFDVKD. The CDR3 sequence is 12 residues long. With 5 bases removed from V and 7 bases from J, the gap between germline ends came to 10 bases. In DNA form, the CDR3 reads TGTGCCACCAGTGCCATGGGCCGGACCCAGTACTTC. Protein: CATSAMGRTQYF.

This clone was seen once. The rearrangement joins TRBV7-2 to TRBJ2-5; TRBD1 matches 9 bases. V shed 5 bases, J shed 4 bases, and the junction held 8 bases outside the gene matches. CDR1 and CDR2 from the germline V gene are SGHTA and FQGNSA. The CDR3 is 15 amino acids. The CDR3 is CASSPGQGRSETQYF. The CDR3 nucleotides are TGTGCCAGCAGCCCTGGACAGGGGAGGTCAGAGACCCAGTACTTC.

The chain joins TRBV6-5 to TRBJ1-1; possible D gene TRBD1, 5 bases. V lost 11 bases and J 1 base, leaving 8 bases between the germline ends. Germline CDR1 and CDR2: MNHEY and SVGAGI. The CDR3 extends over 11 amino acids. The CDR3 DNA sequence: TGTGCCGTGACAGCGAACACTGAAGCTTTCTTT. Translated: CAVTANTEAFF.